This T cell receptor (beta chain) stems from a study of cytomegalovirus exposure and HLA in healthy donors. Study conclusions and caveats: The majority of TCR sequences were rare, yet some public TCRs appeared in many donors.

The donors comprised healthy bone marrow donors. A remark on this clone: What it binds is unknown. One end of the junction varies from germline; a read error may be responsible.

13 Jbeta primers and 60 Vbeta primers were used for the PCR. The repertoire was sequenced with immunoSEQ multiplex PCR; TCRdb's copy has only in-frame clones and lacks some. The table lists some 200,000 clones, around 74% of them singletons. The clonotype was recovered from a girl aged 5-17 years in good health and CMV-seropositive. Sequencing was done on a sample of PBMCs.

The DNA of the CDR3 is TGTGTCAGCAGTCGACTAGCGGGTGAGCAGTACTTC. Protein product: CVSSRLAGEQYF. The chain uses TRBV6-5 and TRBJ2-7; 10 bases fit TRBD2. Germline CDR1 reads MNHEY; CDR2 reads SVGAGI. The CDR3 loop spans 12 amino acids.